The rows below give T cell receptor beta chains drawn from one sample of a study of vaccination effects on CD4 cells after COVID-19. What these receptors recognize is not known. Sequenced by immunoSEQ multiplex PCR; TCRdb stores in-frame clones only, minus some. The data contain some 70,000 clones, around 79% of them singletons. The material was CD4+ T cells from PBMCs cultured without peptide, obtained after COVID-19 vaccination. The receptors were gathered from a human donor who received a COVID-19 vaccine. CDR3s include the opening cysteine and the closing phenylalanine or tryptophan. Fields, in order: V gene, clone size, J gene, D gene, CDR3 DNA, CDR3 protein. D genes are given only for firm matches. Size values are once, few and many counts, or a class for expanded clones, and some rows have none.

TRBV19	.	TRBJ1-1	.	TGTGCCAGTAGTAACAGTTTGAACACTGAAGCTTTCTTT	CASSNSLNTEAFF
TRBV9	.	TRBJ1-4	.	TGTGCCAGCAGCCCAACTCCCAATGCTAATGAAAAACTGTTTTTT	CASSPTPNANEKLFF
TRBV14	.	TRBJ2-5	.	TGTGCCAGCAGCCTATACGAGACCCAGTACTTC	CASSLYETQYF
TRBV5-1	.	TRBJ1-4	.	TGCGCCAGCAGCTTACGGGGAATGGGTAATGAAAAACTGTTTTTT	CASSLRGMGNEKLFF
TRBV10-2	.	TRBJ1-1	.	TGCGCCAGCAGTGTCCCAAACACTGAAGCTTTCTTT	CASSVPNTEAFF
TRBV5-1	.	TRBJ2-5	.	TGCGCCAGCAGCTTGGGGGGTCGAGAGACCCAGTACTTC	CASSLGGRETQYF
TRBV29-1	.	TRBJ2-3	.	TGCAGTCACATGACTAGCACAGATACGCAGTATTTT	CSHMTSTDTQYF
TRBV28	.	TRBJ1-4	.	TGTGCCAGCAGTTTGGGGGGTCGGGGAAAACTGTTTTTT	CASSLGGRGKLFF
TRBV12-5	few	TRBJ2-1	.	TGTGCTAGTGGTTTGGGGAGCATACTATCCTACAATGAGCAGTTCTTC	CASGLGSILSYNEQFF
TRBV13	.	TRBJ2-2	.	TGTGCCAGCAGCTTAGATCTGCGGGGGCCGCCGAACACCGGGGAGCTGTTTTTT	CASSLDLRGPPNTGELFF
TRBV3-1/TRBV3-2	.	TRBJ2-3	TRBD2	TGTGCCAGCAGCCAGAGGGGACTAGCGGATGAGCAGTATTTT	CASSQRGLADEQYF
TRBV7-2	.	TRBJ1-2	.	TGTGCCAGCAGCTCTGAGGTATATGGCTACACCTTC	CASSSEVYGYTF
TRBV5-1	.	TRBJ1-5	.	TGCGCCAGCAGCCCAGGGACAAATTATCAGCCCCAGCATTTT	CASSPGTNYQPQHF
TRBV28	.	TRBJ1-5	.	TGTGCCAGCAGTATGGGGGGGTCGAATCAGCCCCAGCATTTT	CASSMGGSNQPQHF
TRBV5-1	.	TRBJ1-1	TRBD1	TGCGCCAGCAGCCCCGGACAGGCGGGCACTGAAGCTTTCTTT	CASSPGQAGTEAFF
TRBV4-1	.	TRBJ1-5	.	TGCGCCAGCAGCCAAGAGGGGGGCGCTCAGCCCCAGCATTTT	CASSQEGGAQPQHF
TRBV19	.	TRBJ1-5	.	TGTGCCAGTAGTACCTCAACAGGGCAGGGGAATCAGCCCCAGCATTTT	CASSTSTGQGNQPQHF
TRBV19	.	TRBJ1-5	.	TGTGCCAGTAGTATAGAAGGACGACAGCCCCAGCATTTT	CASSIEGRQPQHF
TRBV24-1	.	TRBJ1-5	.	TGTGCCACCAGTCTCCTTGGGCGTCTAAGGATTTGCAATCAGCCCCAGCATTTT	CATSLLGRLRICNQPQHF
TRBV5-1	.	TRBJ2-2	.	TGCGCCAGCAGCTTGGTGGTCAGGGGCCCGACCGGGGAGCTGTTTTTT	CASSLVVRGPTGELFF
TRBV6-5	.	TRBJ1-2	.	TGTGCCAGCGCCTCACAGGTATATTATGGCTACACCTTC	CASASQVYYGYTF
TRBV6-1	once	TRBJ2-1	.	TGTGCCAGCAGTGAATGGTGGGGGGTAGGTGAGCAGTTCTTC	CASSEWWGVGEQFF
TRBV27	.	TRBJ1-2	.	TGTGCCAGCAGTTTAGCCGGGACCCGCGGCTACACCTTC	CASSLAGTRGYTF
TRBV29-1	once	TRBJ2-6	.	TGCAGCGTTGAAGATCTACACGTCTCTGGGGCCAACGTCCTGACTTTC	CSVEDLHVSGANVLTF
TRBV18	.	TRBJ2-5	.	TGTGCCAGCTCACCAGATCAGCGACAGGCCAACAGGTTGGAGACCCAGTACTTC	CASSPDQRQANRLETQYF
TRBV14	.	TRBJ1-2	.	TGTGCCAGCAATGGAGATAACTATGGCTACACCTTC	CASNGDNYGYTF
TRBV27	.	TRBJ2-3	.	TGTGCCAGCAGTTTAGAAAGACAGACAGATACGCAGTATTTT	CASSLERQTDTQYF
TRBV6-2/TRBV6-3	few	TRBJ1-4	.	TGTGCCAGCAGTTACGGAATCGGCCCGGGGGCGACTAATGAAAAACTGTTTTTT	CASSYGIGPGATNEKLFF
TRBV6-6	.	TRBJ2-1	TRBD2	TGTGCCAGCAGCCCCCGGACTAGCGGGGTGTTTGAGCAGTTCTTC	CASSPRTSGVFEQFF
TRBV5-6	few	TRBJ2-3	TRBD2	TGTGCCAGCAGCCCGGGGGGGGGCAGGACAGATACGCAGTATTTT	CASSPGGGRTDTQYF